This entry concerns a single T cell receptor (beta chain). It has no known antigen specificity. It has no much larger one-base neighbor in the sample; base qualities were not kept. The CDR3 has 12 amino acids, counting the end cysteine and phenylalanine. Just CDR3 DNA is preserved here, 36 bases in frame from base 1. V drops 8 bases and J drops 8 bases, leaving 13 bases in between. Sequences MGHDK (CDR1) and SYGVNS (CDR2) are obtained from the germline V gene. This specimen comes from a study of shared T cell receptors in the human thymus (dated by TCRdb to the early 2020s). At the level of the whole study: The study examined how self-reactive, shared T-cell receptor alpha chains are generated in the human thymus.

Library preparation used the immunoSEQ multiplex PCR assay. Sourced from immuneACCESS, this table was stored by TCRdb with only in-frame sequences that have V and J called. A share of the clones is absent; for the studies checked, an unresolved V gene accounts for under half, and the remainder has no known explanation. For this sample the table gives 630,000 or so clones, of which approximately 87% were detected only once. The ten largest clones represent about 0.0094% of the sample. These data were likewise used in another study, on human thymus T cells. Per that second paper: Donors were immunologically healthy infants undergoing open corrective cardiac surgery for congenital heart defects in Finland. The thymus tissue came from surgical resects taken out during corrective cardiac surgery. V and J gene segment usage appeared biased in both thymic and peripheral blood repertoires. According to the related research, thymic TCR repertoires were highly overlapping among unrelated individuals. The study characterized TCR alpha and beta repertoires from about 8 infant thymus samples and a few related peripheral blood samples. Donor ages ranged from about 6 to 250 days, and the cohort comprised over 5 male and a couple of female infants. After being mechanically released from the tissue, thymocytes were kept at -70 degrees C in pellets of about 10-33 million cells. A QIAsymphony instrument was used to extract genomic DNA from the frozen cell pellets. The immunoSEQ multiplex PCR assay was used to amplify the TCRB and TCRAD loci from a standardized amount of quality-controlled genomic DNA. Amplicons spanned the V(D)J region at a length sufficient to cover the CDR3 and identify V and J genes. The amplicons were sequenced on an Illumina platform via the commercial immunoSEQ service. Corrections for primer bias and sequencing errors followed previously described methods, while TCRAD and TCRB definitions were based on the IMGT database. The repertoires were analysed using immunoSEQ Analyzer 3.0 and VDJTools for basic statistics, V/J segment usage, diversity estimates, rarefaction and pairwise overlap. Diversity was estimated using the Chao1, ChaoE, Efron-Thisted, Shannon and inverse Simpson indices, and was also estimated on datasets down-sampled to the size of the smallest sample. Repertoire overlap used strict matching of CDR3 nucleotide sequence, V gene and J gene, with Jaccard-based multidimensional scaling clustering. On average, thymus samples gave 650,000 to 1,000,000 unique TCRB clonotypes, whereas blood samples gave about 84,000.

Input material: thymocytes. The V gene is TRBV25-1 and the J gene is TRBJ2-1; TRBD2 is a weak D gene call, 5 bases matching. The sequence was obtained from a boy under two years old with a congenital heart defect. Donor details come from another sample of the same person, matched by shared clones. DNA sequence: TGTGCCAGCTCAGACGGACTGGATGAGCAGTTCTTC. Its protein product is CASSDGLDEQFF.